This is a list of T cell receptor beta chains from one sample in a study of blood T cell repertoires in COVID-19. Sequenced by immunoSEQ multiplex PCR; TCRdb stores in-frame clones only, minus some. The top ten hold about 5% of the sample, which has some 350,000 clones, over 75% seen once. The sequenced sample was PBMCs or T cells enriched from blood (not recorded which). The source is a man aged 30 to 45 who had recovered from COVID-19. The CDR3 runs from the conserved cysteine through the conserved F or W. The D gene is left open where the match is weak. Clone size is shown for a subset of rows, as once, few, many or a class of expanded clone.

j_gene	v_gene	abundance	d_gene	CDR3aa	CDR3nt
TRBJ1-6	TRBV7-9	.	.	CASSFIADSYNSPLHF	TGTGCCAGCAGTTTTATAGCCGACTCCTATAATTCACCCCTCCACTTT
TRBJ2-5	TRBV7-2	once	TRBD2	CASSAQLAGGQETQYF	TGTGCCAGCAGCGCCCAACTAGCGGGGGGGCAAGAGACCCAGTACTTC
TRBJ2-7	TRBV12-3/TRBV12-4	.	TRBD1	CASLWGQGNEQYF	TGTGCCAGCCTTTGGGGACAGGGCAACGAGCAGTACTTC
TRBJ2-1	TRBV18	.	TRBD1	CASSLQGVGNEQFF	TGTGCCAGCTCATTACAGGGGGTAGGAAATGAGCAGTTCTTC
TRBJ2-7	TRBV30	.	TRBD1	CACRVIRQGRYEQYF	TGTGCCTGCCGGGTTATTAGACAGGGACGGTACGAGCAGTACTTC
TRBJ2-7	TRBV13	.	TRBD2	CASSSRTSQGSAEQYF	TGTGCCAGCAGCTCCAGGACTAGCCAGGGATCTGCCGAGCAGTACTTC
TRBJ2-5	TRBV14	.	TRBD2	CASSSWLAGSRETQYF	TGTGCCAGCAGTTCCTGGCTAGCGGGATCTCGAGAGACCCAGTACTTC
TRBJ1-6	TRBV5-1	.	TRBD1	CASSPGQYPNSPLHF	TGCGCCAGCAGTCCGGGACAGTATCCTAATTCACCCCTCCACTTT
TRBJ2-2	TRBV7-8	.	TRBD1	CASSASTRGTGELFF	TGTGCCAGCAGCGCATCCACCAGGGGGACCGGGGAGCTGTTTTTT
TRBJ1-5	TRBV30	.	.	CAWSFTANQPQHF	TGTGCCTGGAGTTTTACAGCAAATCAGCCCCAGCATTTT
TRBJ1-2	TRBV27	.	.	CASRQGSYGYTF	TGTGCCAGCAGGCAGGGGAGCTATGGCTACACCTTC
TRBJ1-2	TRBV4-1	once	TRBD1	CASSPHGQGRVGYTF	TGCGCCAGCAGCCCGCACGGACAGGGTCGGGTTGGCTACACCTTC
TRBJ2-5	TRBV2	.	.	CASSEPEWTVQETQYF	TGTGCCAGCAGTGAACCGGAATGGACAGTTCAAGAGACCCAGTACTTC
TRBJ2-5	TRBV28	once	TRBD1	CASSLRQGAARETQYF	TGTGCCAGCAGTTTACGACAGGGGGCGGCCCGAGAGACCCAGTACTTC
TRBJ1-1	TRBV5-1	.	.	CASSFSGMNTEAFF	TGCGCCAGCAGCTTTTCGGGGATGAACACTGAAGCTTTCTTT
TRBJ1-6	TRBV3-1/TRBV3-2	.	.	CASSETGAGNSPLHF	TGTGCCAGCAGCGAGACTGGGGCTGGCAATTCACCCCTCCACTTT
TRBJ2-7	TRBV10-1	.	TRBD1	CASSESTQGTDRGPYEQYF	TGCGCCAGCAGTGAGTCGACTCAAGGGACGGATAGGGGGCCCTACGAGCAGTACTTC
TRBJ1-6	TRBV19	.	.	CASSPSGRGSPLHF	TGTGCCAGTAGTCCCTCCGGGAGGGGTTCACCCCTCCACTTT
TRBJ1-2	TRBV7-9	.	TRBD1	CASSFDRGNGYTF	TGTGCCAGCAGCTTTGACAGGGGGAATGGCTACACCTTC
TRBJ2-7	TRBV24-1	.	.	CATSDPGQYEQYF	TGTGCCACCAGTGACCCTGGACAGTACGAGCAGTACTTC
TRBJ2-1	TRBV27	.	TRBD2	CASSLSGLAGPRFDNEQFF	TGTGCCAGCAGTTTATCGGGACTAGCGGGGCCCCGGTTCGACAATGAGCAGTTCTTC
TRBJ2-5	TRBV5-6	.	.	CASSLGAGSVQETQYF	TGTGCCAGCAGCTTGGGGGCAGGGTCGGTCCAAGAGACCCAGTACTTC
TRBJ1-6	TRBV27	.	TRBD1	CASSLLFPPGQGDSPLHF	TGTGCCAGCAGTTTATTATTTCCCCCGGGACAGGGGGATTCACCCCTCCACTTT
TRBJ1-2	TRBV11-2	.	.	CASSLAGGRDYGYTF	TGTGCCAGCAGCTTAGCGGGGGGTAGGGACTATGGCTACACCTTC
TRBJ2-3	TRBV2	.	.	CASSEEGTGTKYF	TGTGCCAGCAGTGAAGAGGGAACAGGAACAAAGTATTTT
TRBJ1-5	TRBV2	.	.	CASSEAGVPKPQHF	TGTGCCAGCAGTGAGGCAGGGGTTCCGAAGCCCCAGCATTTT
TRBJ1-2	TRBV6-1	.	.	CASSEALGRTVDGYTF	TGTGCCAGCAGTGAAGCGCTAGGCAGGACTGTAGATGGCTACACCTTC
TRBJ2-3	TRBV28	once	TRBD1	CASSLDRATDTQYF	TGTGCCAGCAGTTTGGACAGGGCCACAGATACGCAGTATTTT
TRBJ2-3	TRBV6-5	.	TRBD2	CASSSTSGYTDTQYF	TGTGCCAGCAGTTCGACTAGCGGATACACAGATACGCAGTATTTT
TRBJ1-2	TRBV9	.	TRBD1	CASSRGTGTGNYGYTF	TGTGCCAGCAGCAGAGGTACCGGGACAGGGAACTATGGCTACACCTTC
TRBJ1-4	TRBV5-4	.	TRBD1	CASSSKQGQDFEKLFF	TGTGCCAGCAGCTCAAAGCAGGGACAGGACTTTGAAAAACTGTTTTTT
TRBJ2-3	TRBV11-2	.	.	CASSLDSQLNTQYF	TGTGCCAGCAGCTTAGATTCACAGCTAAATACGCAGTATTTT
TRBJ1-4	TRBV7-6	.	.	CASSTLTGTNEKLFF	TGTGCCAGCAGCACCCTTACAGGCACAAATGAAAAACTGTTTTTT
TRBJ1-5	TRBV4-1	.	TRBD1	CASSHFDRVNQPQHF	TGCGCCAGCAGCCATTTCGACAGGGTCAATCAGCCCCAGCATTTT
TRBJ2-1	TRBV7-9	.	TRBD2	CASSSSGTGNEQFF	TGTGCCAGCAGCAGTAGCGGGACGGGGAATGAGCAGTTCTTC
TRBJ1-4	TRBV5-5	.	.	CASSLEQGPPLEKLFF	TGTGCCAGCAGCTTGGAACAGGGTCCTCCTCTTGAAAAACTGTTTTTT
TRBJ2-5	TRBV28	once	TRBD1	CASRDAGTGQETQYF	TGTGCCAGCAGGGACGCCGGGACAGGGCAAGAGACCCAGTACTTC
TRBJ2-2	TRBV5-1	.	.	CASSLLGLSGELFF	TGCGCCAGCAGCTTGTTAGGACTATCGGGGGAGCTGTTTTTT
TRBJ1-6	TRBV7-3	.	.	CASSPNTGEGSPLHF	TGTGCCAGCAGCCCCAATACAGGAGAAGGTTCACCCCTCCACTTT
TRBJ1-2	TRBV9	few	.	CASSPAPGNYYGYTF	TGTGCCAGCAGCCCCGCTCCCGGGAATTACTATGGCTACACCTTC
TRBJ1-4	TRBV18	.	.	CASSPPSERREKLFF	TGTGCCAGCTCACCACCTTCTGAAAGGAGGGAAAAACTGTTTTTT
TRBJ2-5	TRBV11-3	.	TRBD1	CASSLGQGAGWETQYF	TGTGCCAGCAGCTTAGGCCAGGGGGCTGGATGGGAGACCCAGTACTTC
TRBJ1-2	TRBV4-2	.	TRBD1	CASSQADGQGNGYTF	TGTGCCAGCAGCCAAGCAGACGGACAGGGTAATGGCTACACCTTC
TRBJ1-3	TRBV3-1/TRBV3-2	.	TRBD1	CASSQDPGGLSGNTIYF	TGTGCCAGCAGCCAAGATCCAGGGGGTTTGTCTGGAAACACCATATATTTT
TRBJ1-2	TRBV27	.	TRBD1	CASSLRGPLDGYTF	TGTGCCAGCAGTTTAAGGGGGCCCCTGGATGGCTACACCTTC
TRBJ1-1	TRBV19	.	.	CASSIQGQWNTEAFF	TGTGCCAGTAGTATACAGGGACAATGGAACACTGAAGCTTTCTTT
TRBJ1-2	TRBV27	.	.	CASSLFGAYGYTF	TGTGCCAGCAGTTTGTTTGGGGCTTACGGCTACACCTTC
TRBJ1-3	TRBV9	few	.	CASSAQGGSGNTIYF	TGTGCCAGCAGCGCCCAAGGGGGCTCTGGAAACACCATATATTTT
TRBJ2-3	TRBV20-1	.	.	CSASVGTDTQYF	TGCAGTGCTAGTGTAGGCACAGATACGCAGTATTTT
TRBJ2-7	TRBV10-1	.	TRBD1	CASYMGTGIIQLYEQYF	TGCGCCAGTTATATGGGGACAGGGATCATCCAACTTTACGAGCAGTACTTC
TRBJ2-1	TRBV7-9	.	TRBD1	CASSGGQGPTYNEQFF	TGTGCCAGCAGCGGCGGACAGGGACCCACCTACAATGAGCAGTTCTTC
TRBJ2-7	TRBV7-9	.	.	CASSVEGLAVYEQYF	TGTGCCAGCAGCGTAGAGGGATTAGCGGTTTACGAGCAGTACTTC
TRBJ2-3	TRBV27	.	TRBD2	CASSLLAGGLTDTQYF	TGTGCCAGCAGTCTCCTAGCGGGGGGTCTCACAGATACGCAGTATTTT